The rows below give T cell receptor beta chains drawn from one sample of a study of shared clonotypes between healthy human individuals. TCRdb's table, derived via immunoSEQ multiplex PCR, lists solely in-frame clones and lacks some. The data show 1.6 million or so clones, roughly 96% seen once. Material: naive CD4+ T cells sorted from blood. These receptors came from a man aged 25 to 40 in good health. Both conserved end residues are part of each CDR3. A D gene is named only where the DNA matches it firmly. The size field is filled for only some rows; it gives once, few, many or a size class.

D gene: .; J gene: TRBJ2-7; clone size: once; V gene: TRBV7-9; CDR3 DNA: TGTGCCAGCAGGGGATCAGGTACCCCCTACGAGCAGTACTTC; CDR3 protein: CASRGSGTPYEQYF
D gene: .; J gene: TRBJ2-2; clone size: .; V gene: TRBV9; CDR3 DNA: TGTGCCAGCAGCGAGGCATCGAAGGTCACCGGGGAGCTGTTTTTT; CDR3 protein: CASSEASKVTGELFF
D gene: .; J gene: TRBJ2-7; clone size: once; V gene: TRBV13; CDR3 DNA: TGTGCCAGCAGGGAGGGATCTAGCTACGAGCAGTACTTC; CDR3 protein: CASREGSSYEQYF
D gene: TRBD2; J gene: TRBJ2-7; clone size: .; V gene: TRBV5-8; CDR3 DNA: TGTGCCAGCAGCCTAGGACTAGCGGGGGCCCTCGGCTACGAGCAGTACTTC; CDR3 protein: CASSLGLAGALGYEQYF
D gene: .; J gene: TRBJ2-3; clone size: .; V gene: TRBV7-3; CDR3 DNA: TGTGCCAGCAGCTTACGCGGCCCATCAGATACGCAGTATTTT; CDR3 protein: CASSLRGPSDTQYF
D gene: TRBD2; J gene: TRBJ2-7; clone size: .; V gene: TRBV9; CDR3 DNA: TGTGCCAGCAGCGTGGGGACTAGCGGGAGATACGAGCAGTACTTC; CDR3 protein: CASSVGTSGRYEQYF
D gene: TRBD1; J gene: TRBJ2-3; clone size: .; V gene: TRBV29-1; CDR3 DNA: TGCAGGGGGGACAGACAGCCCTACACAGATACGCAGTATTTT; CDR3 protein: CRGDRQPYTDTQYF
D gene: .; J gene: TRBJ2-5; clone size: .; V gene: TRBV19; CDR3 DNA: TGTGCCAGTAGTATCAAAGGGAGAGAGACCCAGTACTTC; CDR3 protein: CASSIKGRETQYF
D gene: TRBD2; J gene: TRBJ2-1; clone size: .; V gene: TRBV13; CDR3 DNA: TGTGCCAGCAGCTTTAGACTAGCGGGAGGATCTTCCTACAATGAGCAGTTCTTC; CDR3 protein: CASSFRLAGGSSYNEQFF
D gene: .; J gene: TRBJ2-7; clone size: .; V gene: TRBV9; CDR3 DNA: TGTGCCAGCAGCGCGGGACTTAGAATCTACGAGCAGTACTTC; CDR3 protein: CASSAGLRIYEQYF
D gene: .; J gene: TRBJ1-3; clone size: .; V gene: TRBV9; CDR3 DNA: TGTGCCAGCAGCCCTCTACTATCTGCAGGGGCTGGAAACACCATATATTTT; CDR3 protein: CASSPLLSAGAGNTIYF
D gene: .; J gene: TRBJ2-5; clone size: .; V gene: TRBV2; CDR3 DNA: TGTGCCAGCAGCGCCCTGACAGGCTACGTCCAAGAGACCCAGTACTTC; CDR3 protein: CASSALTGYVQETQYF
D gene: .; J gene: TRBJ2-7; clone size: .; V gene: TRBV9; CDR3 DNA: TGTGCCAGCAGCGTAGACGGAGGAGGGGGGTTACAGTACTTC; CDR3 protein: CASSVDGGGGLQYF
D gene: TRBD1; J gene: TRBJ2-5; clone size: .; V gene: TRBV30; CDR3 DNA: TGTGCCTGGGGGGACAGGGCTGAGACCCAGTACTTC; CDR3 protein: CAWGDRAETQYF
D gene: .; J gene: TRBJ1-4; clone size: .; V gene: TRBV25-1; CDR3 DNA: TGTGCCAGCAGGGGGCGGGTTAATGAAAAACTGTTTTTT; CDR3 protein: CASRGRVNEKLFF
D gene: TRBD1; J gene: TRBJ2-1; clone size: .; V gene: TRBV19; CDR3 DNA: TGTGCCAGTAGTATAGGACAGGGGGCTTGGTCTTCTTTGGGGAATGAGCAGTTCTTC; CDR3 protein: CASSIGQGAWSSLGNEQFF
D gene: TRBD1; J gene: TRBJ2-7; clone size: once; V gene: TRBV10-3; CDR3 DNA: TGTGCCATCAGTGAACAGGGGGACGAGCAGTACTTC; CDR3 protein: CAISEQGDEQYF
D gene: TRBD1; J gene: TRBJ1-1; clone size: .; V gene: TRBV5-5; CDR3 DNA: TGTGCCAGCAGCCGGCAACCGGGGACAGAGGCTGAAGCTTTCTTT; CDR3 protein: CASSRQPGTEAEAFF
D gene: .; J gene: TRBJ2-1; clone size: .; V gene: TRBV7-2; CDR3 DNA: TGTGCCAGCAGCCCCCCCGTAAATGAGCAGTTCTTC; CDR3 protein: CASSPPVNEQFF
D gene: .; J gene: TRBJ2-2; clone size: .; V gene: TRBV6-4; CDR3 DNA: TGTGCCAGCAGTGACGGAGAGGGTGTCACCGGGGAGCTGTTTTTT; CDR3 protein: CASSDGEGVTGELFF
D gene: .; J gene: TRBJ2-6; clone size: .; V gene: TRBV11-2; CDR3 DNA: TGTGCCAGCAGCTTAGAGGGCACTGGGGCCAACGTCCTGACTTTC; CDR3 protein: CASSLEGTGANVLTF
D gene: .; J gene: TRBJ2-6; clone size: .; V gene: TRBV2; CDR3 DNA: TGTGCCAGCAGTGAAGGGGACTCTGGGGCCAACGTCCTGACTTTC; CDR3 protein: CASSEGDSGANVLTF
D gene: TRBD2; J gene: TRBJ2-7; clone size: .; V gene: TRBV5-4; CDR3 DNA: TGTGCCAGCAGCTTGGCGCCAGCGGGAGGGCCCCACGAGCAGTACTTC; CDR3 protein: CASSLAPAGGPHEQYF
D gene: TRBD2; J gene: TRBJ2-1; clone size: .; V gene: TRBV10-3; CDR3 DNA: TGTGCCATCGGCCTAGCGGGAGGACATGAGCAGTTCTTC; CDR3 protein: CAIGLAGGHEQFF
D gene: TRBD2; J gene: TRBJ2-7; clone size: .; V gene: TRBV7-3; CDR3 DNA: TGTGCCAGCAGCTTAGAAGCTAGCGGGAGAGGCCTGTTCTACGAGCAGTACTTC; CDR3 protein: CASSLEASGRGLFYEQYF
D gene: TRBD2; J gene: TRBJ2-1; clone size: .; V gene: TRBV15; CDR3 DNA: TGTGCCACCCAAGGGGAGGGCGCCTACAATGAGCAGTTCTTC; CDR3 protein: CATQGEGAYNEQFF
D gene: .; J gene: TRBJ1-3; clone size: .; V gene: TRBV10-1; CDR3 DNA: TGCGCCAGCAGTGTGAGCAGCTCTGGAAACACCATATATTTT; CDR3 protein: CASSVSSSGNTIYF
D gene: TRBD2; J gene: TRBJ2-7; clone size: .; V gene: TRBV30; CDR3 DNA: TGTGCCTGGAGTGTGGTAGCGGGATCTAACGAGCAGTACTTC; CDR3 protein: CAWSVVAGSNEQYF
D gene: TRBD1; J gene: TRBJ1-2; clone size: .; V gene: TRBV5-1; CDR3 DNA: TGCGCCAGCAGCTTGGTTGGACAGGGAAACGGGGGCTACACCTTC; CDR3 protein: CASSLVGQGNGGYTF
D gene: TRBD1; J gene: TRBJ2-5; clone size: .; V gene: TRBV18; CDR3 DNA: TGTGCCAGCTCAAGCGGGACAGGGTGGGAGACCCAGTACTTC; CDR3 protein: CASSSGTGWETQYF
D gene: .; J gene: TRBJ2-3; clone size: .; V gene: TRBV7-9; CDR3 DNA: TGTGCCAGCAGCTTAGAATACAGGGCTAAGCAGTATTTT; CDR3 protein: CASSLEYRAKQYF